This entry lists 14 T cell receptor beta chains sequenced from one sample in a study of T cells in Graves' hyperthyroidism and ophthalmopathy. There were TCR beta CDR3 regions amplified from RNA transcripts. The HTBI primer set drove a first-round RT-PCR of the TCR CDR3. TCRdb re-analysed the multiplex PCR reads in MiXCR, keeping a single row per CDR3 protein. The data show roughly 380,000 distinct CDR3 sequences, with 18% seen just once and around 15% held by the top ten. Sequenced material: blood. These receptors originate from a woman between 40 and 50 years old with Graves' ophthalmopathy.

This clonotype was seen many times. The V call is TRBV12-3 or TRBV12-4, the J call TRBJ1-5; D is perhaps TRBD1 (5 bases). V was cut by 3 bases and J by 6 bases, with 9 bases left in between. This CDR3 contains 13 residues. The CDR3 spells CASSLGGGQPQHF. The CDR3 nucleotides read TGTGCCAGCAGTTTGGGGGGGGGTCAGCCCCAGCATTTT.

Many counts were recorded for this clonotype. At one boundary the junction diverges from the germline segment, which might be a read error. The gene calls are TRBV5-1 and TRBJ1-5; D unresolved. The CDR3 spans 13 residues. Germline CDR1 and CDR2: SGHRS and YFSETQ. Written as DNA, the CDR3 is TGTGCCAGCAGCTTAGAGAGCAATCAGCCCCAGCATTTT. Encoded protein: CASSLESNQPQHF.

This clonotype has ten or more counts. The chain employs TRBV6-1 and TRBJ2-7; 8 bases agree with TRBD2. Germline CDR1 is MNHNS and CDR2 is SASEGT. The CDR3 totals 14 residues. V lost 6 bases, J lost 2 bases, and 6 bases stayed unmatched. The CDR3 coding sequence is TGTGCCAGCAGAGATCTAGCGGGTACCTACGAGCAGTACTTC. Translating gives CASRDLAGTYEQYF.

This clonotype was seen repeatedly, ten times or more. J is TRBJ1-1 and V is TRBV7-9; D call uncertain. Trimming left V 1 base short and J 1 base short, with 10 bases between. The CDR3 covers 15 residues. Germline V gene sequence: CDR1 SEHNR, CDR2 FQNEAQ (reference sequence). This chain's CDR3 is CASSLVLSGNTEAFF. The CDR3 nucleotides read TGTGCCAGCAGCTTAGTCCTCAGCGGGAACACTGAAGCTTTCTTT.

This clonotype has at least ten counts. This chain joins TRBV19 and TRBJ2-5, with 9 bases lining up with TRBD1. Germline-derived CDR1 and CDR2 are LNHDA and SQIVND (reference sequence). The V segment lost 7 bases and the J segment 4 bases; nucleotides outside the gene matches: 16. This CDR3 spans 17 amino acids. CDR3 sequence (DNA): TGTGCCAGTAAATCCGTAGGACAGGGGCAAAAAATAGAGACCCAGTACTTC. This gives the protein CASKSVGQGQKIETQYF.

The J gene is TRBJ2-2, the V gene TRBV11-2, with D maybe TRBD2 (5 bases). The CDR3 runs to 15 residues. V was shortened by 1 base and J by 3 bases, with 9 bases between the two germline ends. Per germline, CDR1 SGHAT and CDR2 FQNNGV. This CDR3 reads CASSLGSGYTGELFF. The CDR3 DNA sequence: TGTGCCAGCAGCTTAGGGAGCGGATACACCGGGGAGCTGTTTTTT.

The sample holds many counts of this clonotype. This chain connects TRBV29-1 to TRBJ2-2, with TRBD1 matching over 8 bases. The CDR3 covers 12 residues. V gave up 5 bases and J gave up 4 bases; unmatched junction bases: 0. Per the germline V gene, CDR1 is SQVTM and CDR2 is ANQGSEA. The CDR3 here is CSVTGGTGELFF. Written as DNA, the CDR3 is TGCAGCGTTACAGGGGGCACCGGGGAGCTGTTTTTT.

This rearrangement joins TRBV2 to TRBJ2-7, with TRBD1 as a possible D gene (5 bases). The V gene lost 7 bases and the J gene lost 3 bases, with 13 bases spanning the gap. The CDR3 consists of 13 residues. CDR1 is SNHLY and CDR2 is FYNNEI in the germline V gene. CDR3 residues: CASTDTTHYEQYF. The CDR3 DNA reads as TGTGCCAGCACGGACACCACACACTACGAGCAGTACTTC.

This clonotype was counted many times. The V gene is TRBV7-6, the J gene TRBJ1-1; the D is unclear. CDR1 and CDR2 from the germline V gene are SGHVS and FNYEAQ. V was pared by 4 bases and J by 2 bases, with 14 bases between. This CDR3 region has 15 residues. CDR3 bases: TGTGCCAGCAGCTCCAGTGTAGACTACAACACTGAAGCTTTCTTT. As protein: CASSSSVDYNTEAFF.

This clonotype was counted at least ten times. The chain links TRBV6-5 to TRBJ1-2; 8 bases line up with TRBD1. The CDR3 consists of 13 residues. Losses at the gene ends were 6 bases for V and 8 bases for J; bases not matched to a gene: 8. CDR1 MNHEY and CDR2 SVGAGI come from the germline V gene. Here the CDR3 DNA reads TGTGCCAGCAGACCCGGACAGGGCTGGGGCTACACCTTC. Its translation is CASRPGQGWGYTF.

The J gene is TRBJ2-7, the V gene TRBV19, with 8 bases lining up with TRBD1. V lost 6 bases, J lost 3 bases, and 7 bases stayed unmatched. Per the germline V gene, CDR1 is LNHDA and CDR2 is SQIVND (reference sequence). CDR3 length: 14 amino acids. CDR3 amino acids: CASRSGTGGYEQYF. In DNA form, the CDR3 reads TGTGCCAGTAGATCCGGGACAGGAGGCTACGAGCAGTACTTC. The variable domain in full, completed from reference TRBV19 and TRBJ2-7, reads DGGITQSPKYLFRKEGQNVTLSCEQNLNHDAMYWYRQDPGQGLRLIYYSQIVNDFQKGDIAEGYSVSREKKESFPLTVTSAQKNPTAFYLCASRSGTGGYEQYFGPGTRLTVT.

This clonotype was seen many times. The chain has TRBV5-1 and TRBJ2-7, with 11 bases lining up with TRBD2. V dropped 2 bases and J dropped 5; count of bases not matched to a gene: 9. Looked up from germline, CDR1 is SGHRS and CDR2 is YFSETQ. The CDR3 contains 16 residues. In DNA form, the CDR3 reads TGCGCCAGCAGCTTCGGGACTAGCGGTTCACAAAACGAGCAGTACTTC. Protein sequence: CASSFGTSGSQNEQYF.

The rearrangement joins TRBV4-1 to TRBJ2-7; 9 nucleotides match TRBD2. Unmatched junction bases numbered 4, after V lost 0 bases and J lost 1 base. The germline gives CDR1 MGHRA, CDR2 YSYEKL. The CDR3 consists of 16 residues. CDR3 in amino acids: CASSQDSLAGSYEQYF. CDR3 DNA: TGCGCCAGCAGCCAAGATTCGCTAGCGGGGTCCTACGAGCAGTACTTC.

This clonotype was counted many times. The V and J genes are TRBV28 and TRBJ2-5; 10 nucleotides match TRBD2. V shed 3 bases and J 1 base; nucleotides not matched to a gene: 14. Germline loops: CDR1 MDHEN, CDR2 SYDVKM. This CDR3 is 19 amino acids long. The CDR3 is CASSFFDSGRTSGQETQYF. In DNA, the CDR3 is TGTGCCAGCAGTTTCTTTGATAGCGGGAGGACGTCGGGCCAAGAGACCCAGTACTTC.